This T cell receptor (beta chain) stems from a study of blood T cell repertoires in COVID-19. Generated by immunoSEQ multiplex PCR, the TCRdb table keeps only in-frame clones and is missing some. This sample carries about 160,000 clones, 80% of them seen once, and the ten largest clones take roughly 3.4%. The sequence was collected from a woman aged 55-69 years who had recovered from COVID-19. Sequencing input: PBMCs or T cells enriched from blood (not recorded which).

CDR3 nucleotides: TGTGCCTGGAGTGTACAGGGGGAAAAACTGTTTTTT. Protein sequence: CAWSVQGEKLFF. The V and J genes are TRBV30 and TRBJ1-4; TRBD1 agrees at 7 bases. CDR1 and CDR2 from the germline V gene are GTSNPN and SVGIG (reference sequence). The CDR3 is 12 amino acids. V was clipped by 0 bases and J by 8 bases; unmatched bases: 0.